This T cell receptor beta chain was observed in a study of tumor-infiltrating lymphocytes in primary liver carcinoma. Study outcomes and limitations: Significantly greater top-250-clone fractions characterized tumors relative to blood (p = 0.039). Among the pair types, tumor region pairs showed more overlap than tumor-adjacent and tumor-blood pairs.

Between roughly 17 and 31 mg of unsorted bulk tissue served as the source from which RNA and DNA were co-extracted. Tumor samples all exceeded 80% viable tumor cells. Germline CDR1 reads SEHNR; CDR2 reads FQNEAQ (reference sequence). J lost 4 bases, V lost 2 bases, and 2 bases had no gene match. CDR3 length: 13 residues. This clonotype showed up just a few times. Its target is unknown. Synthesis of TCR beta cDNA was carried out from approximately 500 ng total RNA with a constant-region primer. Three nested multiplex PCR rounds, a slightly modified ARM-PCR method, built the TCR beta libraries. TRBV1-TRBV30 forward and Cbeta reverse primers drove the first two roughly 10-cycle rounds. TCRdb re-called the multiplex PCR reads with MiXCR, one entry per CDR3 protein. The data hold 95,000 to 150,000 distinct CDR3 sequences, with around 64% observed a single time.

The chain has TRBV7-9 and TRBJ2-7, with 7 bases matching TRBD2. This sequence originates from a woman in her sixties with primary liver carcinoma and hepatitis B virus infection. Sequenced input: liver tumor tissue from sampling region 3. Documented subset: tumor region T3, left-lateral pole. The DNA of the CDR3 is TGTGCCAGCAGCTTACCTAGCGGTTACGAGCAGTACTTC. It yields the protein CASSLPSGYEQYF.